Listed below are T cell receptor beta chains from one sample, sequenced in a study of blood T cell repertoires in COVID-19. Profiled with immunoSEQ multiplex PCR; TCRdb holds only in-frame clones, not every one. In the table there are about 52,000 clones, about four fifths of which are singletons. The sample consisted of peripheral blood. These TCRs come from a woman of 80 years or more with COVID-19, enrolled during active disease. The CDR3 runs from the conserved cysteine through the conserved F or W. Fields, in order: J gene, V gene, clone size, D gene, CDR3 DNA, CDR3 protein. D genes are given only for firm matches. Rows give clone size only sometimes, using once, few, many, or a class for an expanded clone.

j_call: TRBJ1-6
v_call: TRBV3-1/TRBV3-2
clone_size: -
d_call: TRBD1
cdr3_nt: TGTGCCAGCAGCCTACAGGGGGCGCTTAATTCACCCCTCCACTTT
cdr3_aa: CASSLQGALNSPLHF

j_call: TRBJ2-5
v_call: TRBV9
clone_size: -
d_call: TRBD2
cdr3_nt: TGTGCCAGCAGCGCGACTAGCGCCCAAGAGACCCAGTACTTC
cdr3_aa: CASSATSAQETQYF

j_call: TRBJ2-1
v_call: TRBV9
clone_size: -
d_call: TRBD2
cdr3_nt: TGTGCCAGCAGCGTAGGGACTAGCGGGAGAGTGGGGGTCGGTGAGCAGTTCTTC
cdr3_aa: CASSVGTSGRVGVGEQFF

j_call: TRBJ2-2
v_call: TRBV19
clone_size: -
d_call: TRBD2
cdr3_nt: TGTGCCAGTAGTATTATTGGGACTAGCGGTAACACCGGGGAGCTGTTTTTT
cdr3_aa: CASSIIGTSGNTGELFF

j_call: TRBJ1-3
v_call: TRBV6-1
clone_size: -
d_call: TRBD1
cdr3_nt: TGTGCCAGCAGTGAAGACAGGGGATCCGGAAACACCATATATTTT
cdr3_aa: CASSEDRGSGNTIYF

j_call: TRBJ1-6
v_call: TRBV28
clone_size: -
d_call: TRBD1
cdr3_nt: TGTGCCAGCACGTACCAGGGGGCTAATTCACCCCTCCACTTT
cdr3_aa: CASTYQGANSPLHF

j_call: TRBJ2-7
v_call: TRBV11-2
clone_size: -
d_call: TRBD1
cdr3_nt: TGTGCCAGCAGCATTGGACAGGGGAAGTCCGAGCAGTACTTC
cdr3_aa: CASSIGQGKSEQYF

j_call: TRBJ1-1
v_call: TRBV5-1
clone_size: -
d_call: -
cdr3_nt: TGCGCCAGCAGCCGTGACGGGGGAAACGCTGAAGCTTTCTTT
cdr3_aa: CASSRDGGNAEAFF

j_call: TRBJ2-1
v_call: TRBV3-1/TRBV3-2
clone_size: few
d_call: TRBD2
cdr3_nt: TGTGCCAGCAGCCGTTTTGGACTAGCGGGAGATGAGCAGTTCTTC
cdr3_aa: CASSRFGLAGDEQFF

j_call: TRBJ2-1
v_call: TRBV19
clone_size: -
d_call: -
cdr3_nt: TGTGCCAGTAGTACCCGACAGTTAGCATCTGAGCAGTTCTTC
cdr3_aa: CASSTRQLASEQFF

j_call: TRBJ2-7
v_call: TRBV6-6
clone_size: once
d_call: -
cdr3_nt: TGTGCCAGCAGTTACTCGATGAAGAGTCAGGCAAACGAGCAGTACTTC
cdr3_aa: CASSYSMKSQANEQYF

j_call: TRBJ2-7
v_call: TRBV30
clone_size: -
d_call: -
cdr3_nt: TGTGCCTGGAGTGTGCGGTCGTTACTTGGGCAGTACTTC
cdr3_aa: CAWSVRSLLGQYF

j_call: TRBJ2-4
v_call: TRBV2
clone_size: -
d_call: TRBD2
cdr3_nt: TGTGCCAGCACCCAAGCGGGAGCACGAAACATTCAGTACTTC
cdr3_aa: CASTQAGARNIQYF

j_call: TRBJ2-1
v_call: TRBV19
clone_size: -
d_call: TRBD2
cdr3_nt: TGTGCCAGTAATTACCCGGCTAGCGGGAATGATGAGCAGTTCTTC
cdr3_aa: CASNYPASGNDEQFF

j_call: TRBJ1-2
v_call: TRBV27
clone_size: once
d_call: TRBD1
cdr3_nt: TGTGCCAGCAGACTTACCGGGACAGGGGGCGCGGGTATCACCTTC
cdr3_aa: CASRLTGTGGAGITF

j_call: TRBJ1-4
v_call: TRBV15
clone_size: -
d_call: -
cdr3_nt: TGTGCCACCAGCAGAGATCACCCCTTGCGCGGCCTAGGTGAAGAAAAACTGTTTTTT
cdr3_aa: CATSRDHPLRGLGEEKLFF

j_call: TRBJ1-2
v_call: TRBV11-2
clone_size: -
d_call: -
cdr3_nt: TGTGCCAGCAGCCTTAAGAGGCCCGACTCTGATGGCTACACCTTC
cdr3_aa: CASSLKRPDSDGYTF

j_call: TRBJ1-2
v_call: TRBV19
clone_size: -
d_call: TRBD1
cdr3_nt: TGTGCCAGTAGTATCGGGACAGAAGGCTATGGCTACACCTTC
cdr3_aa: CASSIGTEGYGYTF

j_call: TRBJ2-1
v_call: TRBV4-2
clone_size: once
d_call: -
cdr3_nt: TGTGCCAGCAGCGGGCAAGCGGTAGCCTACAATGAGCAGTTCTTC
cdr3_aa: CASSGQAVAYNEQFF

j_call: TRBJ2-3
v_call: TRBV10-2
clone_size: once
d_call: TRBD2
cdr3_nt: TGCGCCAGCAGTGATCTAGCGGGAAGCACAGATACGCAGTATTTT
cdr3_aa: CASSDLAGSTDTQYF

j_call: TRBJ2-7
v_call: TRBV24-1
clone_size: -
d_call: -
cdr3_nt: TGTGCCACCAGTGATGCCGCGGGCTACGAGCAGTACTTC
cdr3_aa: CATSDAAGYEQYF

j_call: TRBJ1-1
v_call: TRBV18
clone_size: -
d_call: -
cdr3_nt: TGTGCCAGCTCACCTCAGCGGGGGGACACTGAAGCTTTCTTT
cdr3_aa: CASSPQRGDTEAFF

j_call: TRBJ2-7
v_call: TRBV20-1
clone_size: -
d_call: -
cdr3_nt: TGCAGTGCTCCCTACGCGTCCGAGCAGTACTTC
cdr3_aa: CSAPYASEQYF

j_call: TRBJ2-5
v_call: TRBV7-9
clone_size: -
d_call: TRBD2
cdr3_nt: TGTGCCAGCAGCGTGACTAGCGGGAGAGAGACCCAGTACTTC
cdr3_aa: CASSVTSGRETQYF

j_call: TRBJ2-1
v_call: TRBV11-2
clone_size: -
d_call: -
cdr3_nt: TGTGCCAGCAGCTTAGTCCCACTAGCTGCCAATGAGCAGTTCTTC
cdr3_aa: CASSLVPLAANEQFF

j_call: TRBJ2-2
v_call: TRBV27
clone_size: -
d_call: -
cdr3_nt: TGTGCCAGTCGCGCAGGGAACGCGAACACCGGGGAGCTGTTTTTT
cdr3_aa: CASRAGNANTGELFF

j_call: TRBJ2-7
v_call: TRBV6-5
clone_size: -
d_call: -
cdr3_nt: TGTGCCAGCAGTCGACAGGCAGGTTCCTACGAGCAGTACTTC
cdr3_aa: CASSRQAGSYEQYF

j_call: TRBJ1-4
v_call: TRBV7-8
clone_size: -
d_call: TRBD1
cdr3_nt: TGTGCCAGCAGCTTCCAGGGGGCTCCTAATGAAAAACTGTTTTTT
cdr3_aa: CASSFQGAPNEKLFF

j_call: TRBJ2-1
v_call: TRBV18
clone_size: -
d_call: TRBD1
cdr3_nt: TGTGCCAGCTCACCGGGACAGGGAGCCGGTGAGCAGTTCTTC
cdr3_aa: CASSPGQGAGEQFF